The clone carrying this T cell receptor (beta chain) was seen only a few times. Sequencing used immunoSEQ multiplex PCR; TCRdb keeps in-frame clones, though not all of them. The sample has about 99,000 clones; 70% to 90% are singletons. Germline CDR1 and CDR2: SGHDN and FVKESK. This CDR3 is built from 15 residues. V lost 4 bases to trimming and J lost 0 bases, with 10 bases between them. These data belong to a study of T cell responses to AZD1222 COVID-19 vaccine. This chain uses TRBV14 with TRBJ2-1; weak D call: TRBD2 (6 bases). The source material was peripheral blood, sampled on day 0 of AZD1222 vaccination. The receptor was isolated from an adult in good health. CDR3 nucleotide sequence: TGTGCCAGCAGCCGCTTCGGGAGCTCCTACAATGAGCAGTTCTTC. Protein product: CASSRFGSSYNEQFF. The variable domain in full, with the rest retrieved from reference TRBV14 and TRBJ2-1, is EAGVTQFPSHSVIEKGQTVTLRCDPISGHDNLYWYRRVMGKEIKFLLHFVKESKQDESGMPNNRFLAERTGGTYSTLKVQPAELEDSGVYFCASSRFGSSYNEQFFGPGTRLTVL.